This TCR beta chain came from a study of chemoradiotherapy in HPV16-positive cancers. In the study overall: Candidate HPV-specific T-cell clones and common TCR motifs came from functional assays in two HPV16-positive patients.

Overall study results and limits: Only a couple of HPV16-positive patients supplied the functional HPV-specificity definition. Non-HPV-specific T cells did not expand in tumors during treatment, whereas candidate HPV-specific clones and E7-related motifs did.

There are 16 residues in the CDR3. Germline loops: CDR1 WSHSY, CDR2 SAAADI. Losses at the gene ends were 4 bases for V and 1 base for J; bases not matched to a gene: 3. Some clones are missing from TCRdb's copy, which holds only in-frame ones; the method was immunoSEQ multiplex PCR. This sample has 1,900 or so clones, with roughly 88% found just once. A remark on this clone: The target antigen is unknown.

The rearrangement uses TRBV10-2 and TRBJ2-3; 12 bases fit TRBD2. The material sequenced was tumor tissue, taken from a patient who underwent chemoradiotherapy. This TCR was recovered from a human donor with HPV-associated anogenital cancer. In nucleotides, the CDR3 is TGCGCCAGCAGTGGGGGGACTAGCGGGCGCACAGATACGCAGTATTTT. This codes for CASSGGTSGRTDTQYF.